Listed below are T cell receptor beta chains from one sample, sequenced in a study of human T cells and chemical hapten exposure. MiXCR was run by TCRdb on the RACE reads, yielding one entry per CDR3 protein. The profile covers roughly 94,000 distinct CDR3 sequences, with 9.3% appearing a single time and around 2% taken by the ten largest. This specimen consisted of whole blood, obtained in connection with sensitization to the hapten diphenylcyclopropenone (DPC). The receptors come from a woman aged 35 to 49 with alopecia areata. Some clones in this sample may be carry-over from other donors' samples. Both conserved end residues are part of each CDR3. Clone size is stated in some rows and not others, as once, few, many or a class when expanded.

clone_size	j_call	v_call	cdr3_aa
many	TRBJ2-7	TRBV5-1	CASSYPTGEAQYF
.	TRBJ2-1	TRBV7-9	CASSMGLFDEQFF
few	TRBJ2-2	TRBV9	CASSVVANTGELFF
.	TRBJ2-7	TRBV20-1	CSARGPGYEQYF
many	TRBJ1-1	TRBV11-2	CASSSHKYSAEAFF
few	TRBJ1-2	TRBV5-5	CASSARPEHRNGYTF
few	TRBJ2-7	TRBV7-9	CASSTALTYEQYF
many	TRBJ1-5	TRBV19	CASSPQPRGRLVNQPQHF
many	TRBJ2-7	TRBV12-3/TRBV12-4	CASSLLDSSYEQYF
many	TRBJ1-2	TRBV29-1	CSVESFRGGYTF
many	TRBJ1-2	TRBV29-1	CSVIGQGLYGYTF
many	TRBJ1-4	TRBV11-2	CASSARTGTPGKLFF
.	TRBJ2-3	TRBV25-1	CASSTAGARTQYF
.	TRBJ1-2	TRBV5-1	CASSMGQGDYGYTF
many	TRBJ2-1	TRBV29-1	CSDATGTSPNEQFF
few	TRBJ2-5	TRBV9	CASSVGLAGTRETQYF
many	TRBJ1-3	TRBV12-3/TRBV12-4	CASTPSGNTIYF
.	TRBJ2-1	TRBV20-1	CSARITGFDYNEQFF
few	TRBJ2-2	TRBV6-1	CASSAGTSYTGELFF
.	TRBJ2-5	TRBV27	CASSLTGLPRETQYF
.	TRBJ2-1	TRBV5-5	CASSLETLGNEQFF
many	TRBJ1-3	TRBV20-1	CSARDPRTGAHTIYF
few	TRBJ2-3	TRBV20-1	CSARDTRGTDTQYF
.	TRBJ2-3	TRBV7-2	CASSPYRQATDTQYF
many	TRBJ2-7	TRBV13	CASSPRDPYEQYF
many	TRBJ2-1	TRBV27	CASSLPGLEQFF
many	TRBJ2-7	TRBV20-1	CSARDQRGLGYEQYF
.	TRBJ2-5	TRBV18	CASSVRTKETQYF
.	TRBJ2-5	TRBV3-1	CASSPWTSGTYQETQYF
.	TRBJ2-3	TRBV29-1	CSASSHRINTDTQYF
many	TRBJ2-1	TRBV7-2	CASSFSAGGIPHEQFF
few	TRBJ2-5	TRBV3-1	CASSQGASGAQETQYF
many	TRBJ1-5	TRBV6-2/TRBV6-3	CASSSDIHNQPQHF
few	TRBJ2-1	TRBV29-1	CSVEEGQGAYNEQFF
few	TRBJ1-5	TRBV29-1	CSVVKDRDQPQHF
few	TRBJ2-7	TRBV3-1	CASSQDKRRSYEQYF
many	TRBJ2-3	TRBV20-1	CSGLADSTDTQYF
.	TRBJ2-7	TRBV23-1	CASSQCPPWGSGWWPYEQYF
.	TRBJ2-5	TRBV9	CASSRTGLQETQYF
.	TRBJ2-2	TRBV12-3/TRBV12-4	CASSSSGVVGTGELFF
few	TRBJ1-2	TRBV7-2	CASSIGPGQFYGYTF
many	TRBJ2-7	TRBV7-9	CASSPGLADLYEQYF
few	TRBJ2-1	TRBV28	CASSTIAGAMKGEQFF
many	TRBJ1-1	TRBV20-1	CSARDVRARTEAFF
few	TRBJ2-1	TRBV20-1	CSAGSGEAPFF
many	TRBJ2-2	TRBV11-2	CASSLLRAGELFF
few	TRBJ1-3	TRBV18	CASSPAAHSGNTIYF
.	TRBJ2-3	TRBV10-3	CASTGVHGTDTQYF
few	TRBJ1-5	TRBV19	CASSPTGQGLWQPQHF
many	TRBJ2-1	TRBV6-6	CASSYMGDNEQFF
few	TRBJ2-2	TRBV10-2	CASRNGEGLNVIGELFF
.	TRBJ1-3	TRBV6-5	CTSSYRGGSGNTIYF
.	TRBJ2-5	TRBV29-1	CSVSTSFQETQYF